The T cell receptor beta chain described here comes from a study of cytomegalovirus exposure and HLA in healthy donors (dated by TCRdb to between 2016 and 2019). Study-level background: An earlier analysis of approximately 640 of the donors reported 250 to 350 Gb of sequence data and 117 million unique TCR beta sequences from 150 million to 200 million T cells. An early release that covered about 600 HLA-typed donors contained about 300 gigabases of sequencing data and roughly 84 million unique TCR sequences. Of the roughly 400 genotyped donors, roughly 80% were placed in the genetic ancestry cluster associated with self-reported Caucasian donors. The study aimed to test whether signatures of past pathogen exposure could be identified by cataloging public T cell receptors. Using immunosequencing, the study profiled T cell repertoires from around 680 subjects and related those repertoires to cytomegalovirus serostatus. Along with the roughly 710-subject first cohort, a separate validation cohort of approximately 110 different subjects was used. High-throughput TCR immunosequencing, statistical association of individual TCRs with disease status, and machine learning were combined to predict cytomegalovirus infection status. In a later analysis, previously published TCR beta repertoires from 666 donors were re-analyzed and high-resolution HLA genotyping was added so that TCR occurrence patterns could be studied. The later analysis used no new phenotypic data to find candidate immune exposures, relying instead on TCR beta sequences and their occurrence across donors. An earlier analysis of approximately 500 of the donors applied high-throughput TCR beta sequencing to assess whether each TCR beta V gene segment acted as functional or pseudogenic. Donor age, sex, ethnicity and CMV serostatus were collected together with the repertoire data. A later genetic analysis used genome-wide SNP genotypes for about three fifths of the 666 donors, treating that subset as a discovery cohort. All discovery cohort repertoires had been generated using a single sequencing platform. Class I and class II HLA loci were covered by the typing at four-digit resolution. Typing coverage varied by locus: 629-630 donors for A, B, C, DRB1 and DQB1; some 520 for DQA1; more than 600 for DPA1; about 450 for DPB1. Because of strong linkage in the cohort, five DR-DQ haplotypes were treated as single units for association and clustering. Among some 410 genotyped donors of the cohort, an average of around 240,000 unique TCR beta nucleotide sequences were sequenced per donor, around 18% of them non-productive. Broad study findings and their caveats: Correlated functional status among segregating V segments might be attributable to linkage disequilibrium, but an unknown experimental factor could not be ruled out. The authors suggested that the approach could potentially be extended to other disease states and immunological phenotypes. Compared with the roughly 700-donor mean, donors in an Asian-associated ancestry cluster had fewer N-insertions in productive TCRs, according to a later genetic analysis. In a later analysis, TCR association rates were found to vary across HLA loci, with the most associated TCRs seen for DRB1 alleles and the fewest for HLA-C alleles. The earlier analysis of 587 of the donors excluded about 16 rarely observed V segments, including chromosome 9 orphons, because counts were too low. A later analysis reported that several top co-occurrence clusters appeared linked to parvovirus B19, influenza, CMV and Epstein-Barr virus. In this cohort, only TCR beta chains were sequenced, and detectable features were limited by the absence of alpha or paired-chain data. For the cohort, immune exposure information was limited to CMV serostatus. Some IMGT-functional V segments, including TRBV6-2 and TRBV6-3, could not be told apart with the 87-base-pair reads, so those segments were excluded. When HLA alleles, especially DR and DQ, strongly co-occurred, TCR associations were difficult to assign to individual alleles. The classifier was reported to diagnose cytomegalovirus status with high specificity and sensitivity in both the original and validation cohorts. Compared with equally common non-associated chains, HLA-associated TCR beta chains in a later analysis were more clonally expanded and had lower generation probabilities. Because some donors lacked HLA typing at each locus, the association tests relied only on the typed subset. The sequencing pipeline was judged likely to have produced a cluster of highly shared sequence variants as a technical artifact. In a later analysis, most CMV-associated TCR beta chains were found to appear HLA-restricted, with HLA associations seemingly driven largely by CMV exposure. In an earlier analysis of 500 to 650 of the donors, most TCR beta V segments appeared in productive rearrangements about 87% or about 30% of the time, broadly matching IMGT annotations. Three of the identified cytomegalovirus-associated TCR beta chains were confirmed in vitro to be specific for cytomegalovirus antigens. A further reported finding was that TCR beta sequences accurately predicted the HLA-A and HLA-B alleles for most subjects in the first cohort. Presence/absence analyses assumed roughly uniform sequencing depth across donors, an assumption that may not hold. Across donors, most TCR sequences were observed very rarely, whereas some public TCRs were present in many individuals. In a later genetic analysis, a missense DCLRE1C variant was associated with V-gene and J-gene trimming of TCR beta chains, and the association was replicated in an independent cohort. The study gave a list of 150 to 200 TCR beta chains associated with cytomegalovirus. In a later analysis, more than 15,000 TCR beta sequences were associated with specific HLA alleles at a false discovery rate of 0.05.

Points on this clone: No cognate antigen has been identified for it. No much larger clone is present one base from it, and per-base qualities are unavailable.

The germline V gene encodes CDR1 LNHDA and CDR2 SQIVND (reference sequence). Including cysteine and phenylalanine, the CDR3 has 14 amino acids. Only the CDR3 DNA stays, 42 bases, in frame from base 1. The library relied on the immunoSEQ multiplex PCR assay. The multiplex PCR relied on a mix of 60 forward primers for TCR Vbeta segments and 13 reverse primers for TCR Jbeta segments. Amplification of the CDR3 region of rearranged TCR beta genes was performed with a multiplex PCR assay on genomic DNA. Amplified TCR beta libraries were sequenced as 87-base-pair reads on the Illumina HiSeq System. As for the original processing: A later analysis counted about 80 million unique TCR beta chains across the 670 or so repertoires, and approximately 11 million of these chains were shared by at least two donors. Raw reads were error-corrected and collapsed into unique sequences by a nearest-neighbor algorithm in which closely related sequences were merged to remove PCR and sequencing errors. CDR3 sequences were aligned to IMGT reference sequences to assign V, D and J gene segments. For a sequence to be retained, at least a six-nucleotide match to both a V gene segment and a J gene segment was required. A rearrangement counted as productive if the CDR3 had no stop codons and remained in frame with V and J, and every other rearrangement counted as non-productive. Following IMGT convention, CDR3 was defined as the stretch from the second conserved V-encoded cysteine up to the conserved J-encoded phenylalanine. Sequences without an unambiguous match to a single V gene segment were excluded from the earlier analysis of approximately 560 of the donors. An earlier analysis of over 450 of the donors classified V segments as functional when productive rearrangements were above 56.7% and as segregating when the standard deviation between donors was above 5%. To diagnose cytomegalovirus status from the catalog of TCR beta chain sequences, a statistical classification framework was built. A later analysis assigned V and J genes by comparing TCR nucleotide sequences with IMGT/GENE-DB human TR gene sequences. Using the TCRdist pipeline, a later analysis assigned CDR3 sequences along with most-parsimonious VDJ recombination scenarios. In a later analysis, each TCR beta chain was defined by its CDR3 amino acid sequence together with its V-gene family, and reads without a unique V-gene family were excluded. A later analysis removed roughly 590 highly shared, low-generation-probability nucleotide sequences to deal with suspected cross-contamination and a sequencing artifact. In a later analysis, a clonal expansion index for each public chain was calculated from normalized within-repertoire ranks of inferred template counts. Generation probabilities in a later analysis came from a VDJ recombination model fitted to out-of-frame rearrangements, and those results were checked against IGoR. Hypergeometric tests were used in a later analysis to score TCR-TCR, TCR-HLA and TCR-CMV co-occurrence, with a repertoire-size bias correction applied to the TCR pairs. False discovery rates were estimated in a later analysis by permuting HLA or CMV assignments 20 times. In a later analysis, co-occurring TCRs were grouped using DBSCAN, with TCRdist sequence similarity added in when clustering inside HLA-allele-positive subsets. For co-occurrence clustering, repertoires with fewer than 30,000 or more than 120,000 public chains were excluded, along with a handful of repertoires with anomalous nucleotide sharing. TCRdb holds this immuneACCESS table with in-frame rearrangements only. Some clones are missing; in checked studies, unresolved V genes explain under half, and the rest has no known cause. D and trimming were read from the DNA, whereas the V and J calls and clone size are those reported in that table. The sample records around 150,000 clones, around 77% of which are singletons. In total, the top ten clones hold approximately 4.8% of the sample.

The cohort was made up of 666 healthy bone marrow donors. At the time of sampling, every cohort member was nominally healthy, though immune exposures that went unrecorded were likely present. CMV serostatus was positive for roughly 290 and negative for 352 of the 666 cohort members, and was not recorded for this donor. Each donor provided a peripheral blood sample, and peripheral blood mononuclear cells were used for TCR beta sequencing. Genomic DNA extraction from the blood cell samples was performed with the Qiagen DNeasy Blood Extraction Kit. Recombination joined TRBV19 with TRBJ1-1; a weak D assignment points to TRBD1 (5 bases agree). This sequence was found in a man aged 25-40 years in good health. Specimen: PBMCs. The DNA sequence is TGTGTTAGTCGGATTATTGGACAGAACACTGAAGCTTTCTTT. Translated, this is CVSRIIGQNTEAFF. The CDR3 plus the reference TRBV19 and TRBJ1-1 genes for the other parts give the full variable domain: DGGITQSPKYLFRKEGQNVTLSCEQNLNHDAMYWYRQDPGQGLRLIYYSQIVNDFQKGDIAEGYSVSREKKESFPLTVTSAQKNPTAFYLCVSRIIGQNTEAFFGQGTRLTVV.